These 26 T cell receptor beta chains came from one sample sequenced in a study of blood T cell repertoires in COVID-19. Sequencing used immunoSEQ multiplex PCR; TCRdb keeps in-frame clones, though not all of them. The sample has approximately 50,000 clones, about nine tenths seen once. Material for sequencing was peripheral blood. These receptors were taken from a man between 65 and 80 years old with acute or convalescent COVID-19.

This rearrangement joins TRBV11-2 to TRBJ2-1; D gene ambiguous. This CDR3 spans 18 amino acids. Germline assignment: CDR1 SGHAT and CDR2 FQNNGV. V lost 5 bases and J 0 bases, leaving 20 bases between the germline ends. CDR3 sequence (DNA): TGTGCCAGCAGCGGGTCTGGTCCCCAGGATATCTCCTACAATGAGCAGTTCTTC. Translating gives CASSGSGPQDISYNEQFF.

The chain has TRBV19 and TRBJ1-2, with 8 bases lining up with TRBD1. The J segment lost 0 bases and the V segment lost 6 bases, leaving 6 bases of the junction unmatched. CDR3 length equals 15 residues. The germline V gene has CDR1 LNHDA and CDR2 SQIVND (reference sequence). The CDR3, as DNA: TGTGCCAGTAGCCGACTGACAGGGGCTAACTATGGCTACACCTTC. Its translation is CASSRLTGANYGYTF.

The gene calls are TRBV19 and TRBJ2-3; 9 nucleotides match TRBD1. CDR3 length: 15 amino acids. Germline trimming cut 7 bases from V and 2 bases from J; bases unmatched to any gene: 7. The germline gives CDR1 LNHDA, CDR2 SQIVND (reference sequence). CDR3 nucleotide sequence: TGTGCCAGTACGCACAGGGGGCTCGTCACAGATACGCAGTATTTT. This encodes CASTHRGLVTDTQYF.

On this clone itself: One end of the junction does not line up with germline, which may come from a read error. This sequence joins TRBV19 and TRBJ1-2, with 10 bases identical to TRBD1. The CDR3 contains 15 residues. CDR1 LNHDA and CDR2 SQIVND come from the germline V gene (reference sequence). CDR3 coding DNA: TGTGCCAGTAGTGCCCAATCCGGGACAGGGGACGGCTACGCCTTC. This encodes CASSAQSGTGDGYAF.

The chain employs TRBV5-8 and TRBJ2-1; 7 nucleotides agree with TRBD2. CDR3 size: 16 residues. Germline values: CDR1 SGHTS, CDR2 YDEGEE. J gave up 4 bases and V 2 bases, and 9 bases lay outside the gene matches. The CDR3 bases are TGTGCCAGCAGCTTTCCCGGTCGGGGGGTTTACAATGAGCAGTTCTTC. Protein: CASSFPGRGVYNEQFF. Full variable domain (outside the CDR3, taken from reference TRBV5-8 and TRBJ2-1): EAGVTQSPTHLIKTRGQQATLRCSPISGHTSVYWYQQALGLGLQFLLWYDEGEERNRGNFPPRFSGRQFPNYSSELNVNALELEDSALYLCASSFPGRGVYNEQFFGPGTRLTVL.

The rearrangement links TRBV15 to TRBJ1-1; a possible D gene is TRBD1 (5 bases). V was pared by 5 bases and J by 5 bases, with 18 bases between. The CDR3 totals 15 residues. The germline V gene has CDR1 LNHNV and CDR2 YYDKDF (reference sequence). The CDR3 region has the DNA TGTGCCACCAGCCCCCGGGGGACGTACACAACTGAAGCTTTCTTT. Translating gives CATSPRGTYTTEAFF.

V gene TRBV5-1 combines with J gene TRBJ1-1; TRBD1 agrees at 8 bases. J lost 7 bases, V lost 4 bases, and 21 bases had no gene match. CDR3 length equals 18 residues. Germline V gene sequence: CDR1 SGHRS, CDR2 YFSETQ. The CDR3: CASSVVGGDRPYRFEAFF. CDR3 in DNA: TGCGCCAGCAGCGTTGTTGGGGGGGACAGGCCTTACCGGTTTGAAGCTTTCTTT.

The chain links TRBV9 to TRBJ1-2; possible D gene TRBD1, 5 bases. V dropped 3 bases and J dropped 3 bases, with 15 bases sitting between them. The CDR3 contains 15 residues. CDR1 is SGDLS, CDR2 YYNGEE, per germline. The CDR3 here is CASSGGFRVDYGYTF. In DNA, the CDR3 is TGTGCCAGCAGCGGGGGCTTCCGGGTAGACTATGGCTACACCTTC.

The V call is TRBV19, the J call TRBJ1-5, with TRBD1 matching 8 bases. V lost 5 bases, J lost 0 bases, and 12 bases stayed unmatched. CDR3 length: 18 amino acids. Germline CDR1 LNHDA, CDR2 SQIVND (reference sequence). The CDR3 here is CASSQEGTGANSNQPQHF. For the CDR3, the DNA is TGTGCCAGTAGTCAGGAAGGGACAGGAGCGAATAGCAATCAGCCCCAGCATTTT.

This rearrangement joins TRBV28 to TRBJ2-7, with D unclear. Trimming took 7 bases from V and 6 from J, leaving 10 bases between them. The V gene's germline CDR1 is MDHEN and CDR2 SYDVKM. This CDR3 region has 11 residues. CDR3 coding DNA: TGTGCCAGCACCCCGGGTGGCGAGCAGTACTTC. Its translation: CASTPGGEQYF.

The genes are TRBV15 and TRBJ1-6; D unresolved. The germline CDR1 and CDR2 sequences are LNHNV and YYDKDF (reference sequence). The V end was cut by 0 bases, the J end by 10 bases, with 10 bases between. This CDR3 contains 14 residues. The CDR3 is CATSRDPPVSPLHF. The CDR3 nucleotides read TGTGCCACCAGCAGAGATCCCCCGGTCTCACCCCTCCACTTT.

The chain couples TRBV24-1 to TRBJ2-3; a possible D gene is TRBD1 (5 bases). Per the germline V gene, CDR1 is KGHDR and CDR2 is SFDVKD. Trimming cost V 7 bases and J 2 bases, with 15 bases left between them. This CDR3 contains 15 residues. Here the CDR3 reads CATRDDSSNTDTQYF. CDR3 DNA: TGTGCCACCAGGGACGACAGCTCAAACACAGATACGCAGTATTTT.

The rearrangement uses TRBV7-2 and TRBJ1-2; 7 bases align to TRBD1. This CDR3 is 16 amino acids long. With 2 bases clipped from V and 4 bases from J, the junction kept 10 bases outside the gene matches. From germline, CDR1 is SGHTA and CDR2 FQGNSA. In DNA form, the CDR3 reads TGTGCCAGCAGCTTAAGAACAGGGGCTCTTAGCTATGGCTACACCTTC. Translation: CASSLRTGALSYGYTF.

This chain links TRBV6-1 with TRBJ1-1; 10 bases are shared with TRBD1. Germline loops: CDR1 MNHNS, CDR2 SASEGT. The junction had 10 bases not matched to a gene; V was cut back by 2 bases and J by 7 bases. This CDR3 comprises 16 residues. DNA for the CDR3: TGTGCCAGCAGTGAAAATGAAGTGGACAGGGGGGTTGAAGCTTTCTTT. Protein product: CASSENEVDRGVEAFF.

The rearrangement joins TRBV6-5 to TRBJ2-2; weak D call: TRBD1 (5 bases). CDR1 is MNHEY and CDR2 is SVGAGI in the germline V gene. Trimming stripped 0 bases from V and 7 bases from J, with 15 bases between. The CDR3 consists of 16 residues. CDR3 region: CASSYSRARVGGELFF. The CDR3 nucleotides read TGTGCCAGCAGTTACTCTCGGGCCAGGGTCGGCGGGGAGCTGTTTTTT.

This clone was counted once. V and J are TRBV10-3 and TRBJ1-1; tentatively, D is TRBD1 (5 bases). Trimming pared 4 bases from V and 2 bases from J, leaving 11 bases between. The germline V gene encodes CDR1 ENHRY and CDR2 SYGVKD. This CDR3 spans 14 amino acids. Here the CDR3 reads CAISVRGLNTEAFF. The CDR3 coding sequence is TGTGCCATCAGTGTAAGGGGCCTAAACACTGAAGCTTTCTTT.

The gene calls are TRBV3-1 (or the pseudogene TRBV3-2) and TRBJ2-7, with D hard to call. CDR3 length: 12 residues. Trimming left V 0 bases short and J 13 bases short, with 13 bases between. From germline, CDR1 is LGHDT and CDR2 YNNKEL (reference sequence). The CDR3 loop reads CASSQEGETQYF. Written as DNA, the CDR3 is TGTGCCAGCAGCCAAGAGGGCGAGACCCAATACTTC.

The J gene is TRBJ2-1, the V gene TRBV29-1, with 8 bases matching TRBD1. CDR3 length equals 14 residues. Losses at the gene ends were 5 bases for V and 5 bases for J; bases not matched to a gene: 8. Germline lookup yields CDR1 SQVTM and CDR2 ANQGSEA. The DNA of the CDR3 is TGCAGCGTTCGGGACAGGAGCCTTAACAATGAGCAGTTCTTC. It codes for CSVRDRSLNNEQFF.

This chain connects TRBV19 to TRBJ1-6; 7 positions match TRBD1. There are 13 residues in the CDR3. From germline, CDR1 is LNHDA and CDR2 SQIVND (reference sequence). Trimming took 5 bases from V and 6 from J; bases not matched to a gene: 1. CDR3 residues: CASSWDSNSPLHF. CDR3 nucleotide sequence: TGTGCCAGTAGTTGGGACAGTAATTCACCCCTCCACTTT.

V is TRBV30 and J is TRBJ1-6, with TRBD1 matching over 9 bases. After removal of 1 base from V and 7 bases from J, the junction contained 8 bases not matched to a gene. The germline gives CDR1 GTSNPN, CDR2 SVGIG (reference sequence). This CDR3 contains 16 residues. CDR3 loop: CAWSGRTGVVNSPLHF. In DNA form, the CDR3 reads TGTGCCTGGAGTGGGCGGACAGGGGTGGTGAATTCACCCCTCCACTTT. Based on the CDR3 plus reference TRBV30 and TRBJ1-6, the full variable domain is SQTIHQWPATLVQPVGSPLSLECTVEGTSNPNLYWYRQAAGRGLQLLFYSVGIGQISSEVPQNLSASRPQDRQFILSSKKLLLSDSGFYLCAWSGRTGVVNSPLHFGNGTRLTVT.

The chain has TRBV4-1 and TRBJ1-3; unclear D gene. Per germline, CDR1 MGHRA and CDR2 YSYEKL. The CDR3 is made up of 16 amino acids. The V and J ends lost 4 bases and 4 bases respectively, with 17 bases between them. As DNA, the CDR3 is TGCGCCAGCAGCCCCCCCGGGAGGGATCGGGGAAACACCATATATTTT. Residues: CASSPPGRDRGNTIYF.

V and J are TRBV7-2 and TRBJ2-1, with 7 bases identical to TRBD1. Unmatched junction bases numbered 5, after V lost 3 bases and J lost 6 bases. CDR1 and CDR2 (germline): SGHTA, FQGNSA. The CDR3 spans 14 residues. CDR3 sequence: CASSFRQGPNEQFF. The CDR3 bases are TGTGCCAGCAGCTTCAGACAGGGACCCAATGAGCAGTTCTTC. The whole variable domain, filled in from reference TRBV7-2 and TRBJ2-1, reads GAGVSQSPSNKVTEKGKDVELRCDPISGHTALYWYRQSLGQGLEFLIYFQGNSAPDKSGLPSDRFSAERTGGSVSTLTIQRTQQEDSAVYLCASSFRQGPNEQFFGPGTRLTVL.

The CDR3 loop is CASTNRTFPYGYTF. The CDR3 coding sequence is TGTGCCAGCACAAACAGGACATTCCCCTATGGCTACACCTTC. The chain combines TRBV27 with TRBJ1-2; TRBD1 might be the D (5 bases). The ends were cut back, 7 bases at V and 4 bases at J, with 16 bases in the middle. Germline CDR1 reads MNHEY; CDR2 reads SMNVEV (reference sequence). The CDR3 runs 14 residues.

The chain employs TRBV28 and TRBJ2-1; 7 nucleotides match TRBD2. The CDR3 length is 16 residues. CDR1 and CDR2 (germline): MDHEN, SYDVKM. The J segment lost 4 bases and the V segment lost 1 base, leaving 7 bases of the junction unmatched. The CDR3 reads CASSLFGGGGYNEQFF. The DNA of the CDR3 is TGTGCCAGCAGTTTATTCGGCGGGGGAGGATACAATGAGCAGTTCTTC.

The rearrangement uses TRBV6-5 and TRBJ1-1, with 9 bases lining up with TRBD1. The germline CDR1 and CDR2 sequences are MNHEY and SVGAGI. The CDR3 consists of 13 residues. J was trimmed by 7 bases and V by 6 bases; bases with no gene match: 6. The CDR3 DNA is TGTGCCAGCAGACCGGGACAGGGCTTTGAAGCTTTCTTT. Amino acid sequence: CASRPGQGFEAFF.

The chain combines TRBV19 with TRBJ1-1; 8 bases fit TRBD1. V lost 5 bases, J lost 6 bases, and 5 bases stayed unmatched. The CDR3 is made up of 13 amino acids. Germline CDR1 is LNHDA and CDR2 is SQIVND (reference sequence). The CDR3 loop is CASSADRGAEAFF. The CDR3 DNA follows: TGTGCCAGTAGTGCTGACAGGGGCGCTGAAGCTTTCTTT.